Listed here is a single T cell receptor beta chain. The specificity of this receptor is unknown. Base quality data are lacking; no much larger clone is found one base away. Interpreted using the paper, the time point label stands for: blood 2 weeks post-SBRT. The sample's treatment or condition label is to be understood as: 15 Gy SBRT to primary tumor, nephrectomy 4 weeks later. Serial peripheral blood from radiation-treated patients was sampled at baseline, 2 weeks and 4 weeks after SBRT to track tumor-enriched clonotypes. Every patient had renal cell carcinoma of clear cell pathology. Genomic DNA for TCR sequencing was prepared using the QIAamp DNA Blood Mini Kit (Qiagen). The analyses included just those samples that passed every quality control check. This record comes from a study of radiation and T cells in renal cell carcinoma (TCRdb year 2020). Concerning the study at large: The samples were drawn from a clinical trial, where primary renal cell carcinomas were treated with 15 Gy of stereotactic body radiation therapy and then removed by nephrectomy 4 weeks afterward. TCR beta sequencing covered some 55 samples in total, comprising around 26 tumors and roughly 27 peripheral blood samples. A total of 4 million to 5 million unique CDR3 nucleotide sequences, encoding roughly 2.7 million unique CDR3 amino acid sequences, were found across all 50 or so samples.

What the work shows at the level of the full study, not this receptor alone: Because the trial had a single-armed design, the trial could not examine how radiation dose or scheduling affected the TCR repertoire. In blood, the top tumor clonotypes increased from baseline to 2 weeks after radiation and then shrank by 4 weeks, which suggests a temporary expansion of tumor-resident clones. Because pretreatment tumor biopsies were not available, the baseline intratumoral presence of clonotypes could not be determined. Dynamics of the blood repertoire were not tracked past 4 weeks after treatment.

The immunoSEQ kit was used, according to the manufacturer's recommendations, to generate TCR beta libraries from genomic DNA. To prepare the libraries, a first multiplex PCR with proprietary primers was run, followed by a second PCR that added unique barcodes, and a bead cleanup was done after each round. A kit-provided positive control reaction and a negative control reaction were included in every sample batch. The final libraries were assessed on an Agilent 4200 TapeStation D1000 ScreenTape, pooled by volume, and quantified by qPCR. Sequencing was performed on an Illumina NextSeq500 with a MidOutput 150-cycle cartridge, and 156 Read1 and 15 Index1 cycles were run with kit custom primers. The pooled library was loaded at around 1 pM with a roughly 20% PhiX control spike-in. Concerning the study's data processing: Vendor-processed data were analyzed in R, and a clonotype was defined as all T cells sharing the same CDR3 nucleotide sequence. For clone abundance analyses, frequencies were normalized to the 10,000 most abundant clones in each sample. Public T cell clones, which averaged fewer than five per sample, were removed prior to analysis. Tumor-enriched clonotypes and baseline blood-enriched clonotypes were defined as those with an abundance difference of at least 32-fold between compartments. A beta-binomial differential abundance model was used to identify clonotypes that expanded or contracted between blood time points. Similarity between tumor and blood repertoires was quantified using the Baroni-Urbani and Buser coefficient, and groups were compared with two-tailed Wilcoxon tests in R. TCRdb provides this immuneACCESS table in a form limited to in-frame rearrangements. Some clones are lacking; in checked studies, under half of them reflect an unresolved V gene, and why the rest are absent is not known. The V and J calls and clone size come from that table; D and trimming were worked out from the DNA. Across this sample there are roughly 80,000 clones, with around 85% seen only once. The ten largest clones take up approximately 22% of the sample.

The germline V gene (reference sequence) supplies CDR1 GTSNPN and CDR2 SVGIG. The CDR3 spans 12 residues, from the cysteine through the phenylalanine. Of all the DNA, just the CDR3 is kept, 36 bases in frame from base 1. The junction shows trimming of 3 bases on V and 7 bases on J, plus 12 bases between the germline ends. This specimen was blood, taken from a patient whose treatment included radiotherapy and nephrectomy. Recombination linked TRBV30 to TRBJ1-2, and TRBD1 may be the D gene, going by 5 matching bases. This clonotype was obtained from a woman aged 45-65 years with renal cell carcinoma. The nucleotide sequence is TGTGCCTGGAGAGGCTCGGGGGGTGGCTACACCTTC. Its product reads: CAWRGSGGGYTF.